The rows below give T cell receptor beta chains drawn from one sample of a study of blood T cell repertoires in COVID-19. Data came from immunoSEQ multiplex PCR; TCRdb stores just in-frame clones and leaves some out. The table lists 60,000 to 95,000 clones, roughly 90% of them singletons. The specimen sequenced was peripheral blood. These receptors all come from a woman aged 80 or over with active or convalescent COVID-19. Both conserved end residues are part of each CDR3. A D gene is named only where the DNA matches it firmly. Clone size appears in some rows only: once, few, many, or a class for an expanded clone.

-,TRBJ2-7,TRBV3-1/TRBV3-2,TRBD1,CASSQRGQGNEQYF,TGTGCCAGCAGCCAGAGGGGACAGGGGAACGAGCAGTACTTC
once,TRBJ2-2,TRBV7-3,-,CASSSSGELFF,TGTGCCAGCAGCTCGTCTGGGGAGCTGTTTTTT
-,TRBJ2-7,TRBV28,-,CASSFSASYEQYF,TGTGCCAGCAGTTTTAGTGCCTCCTACGAGCAGTACTTC
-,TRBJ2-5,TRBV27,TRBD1,CASSLDRGRETQYF,TGTGCCAGCAGCCTAGACAGGGGAAGGGAGACCCAGTACTTC
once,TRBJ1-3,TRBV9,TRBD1,CASGRGGNSGNTIYF,TGTGCCAGCGGCCGAGGGGGCAACTCTGGAAACACCATATATTTT
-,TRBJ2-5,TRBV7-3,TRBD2,CASSLSSGAETQYF,TGTGCCAGCAGCTTAAGCAGCGGGGCGGAGACCCAGTACTTC
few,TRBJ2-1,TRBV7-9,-,CASSPQTSSVGEQFF,TGTGCCAGCAGCCCTCAGACTAGTTCGGTAGGTGAGCAGTTCTTC
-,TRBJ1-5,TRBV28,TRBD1,CASSLGSGTGVQPQHF,TGTGCCAGCAGTTTGGGGTCGGGGACAGGGGTTCAGCCCCAGCATTTT
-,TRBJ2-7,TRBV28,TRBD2,CASTTPSGVPEQYF,TGTGCCAGCACTACCCCTAGCGGGGTTCCAGAGCAGTACTTC
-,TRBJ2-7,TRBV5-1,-,CASSLQSGSSYEQYF,TGCGCCAGCAGCCTACAATCGGGGAGCTCCTACGAGCAGTACTTC
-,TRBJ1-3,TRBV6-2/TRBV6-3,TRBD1,CASSFSGTEYGNTIYF,TGTGCCAGCAGTTTTTCCGGGACAGAATATGGAAACACCATATATTTT
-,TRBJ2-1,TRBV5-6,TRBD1,CASTQGANNEQFF,TGTGCCAGCACACAGGGGGCTAACAATGAGCAGTTCTTC
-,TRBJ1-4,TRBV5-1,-,CASSQDSVNEKLFF,TGCGCCAGCAGCCAAGACAGCGTTAATGAAAAACTGTTTTTT
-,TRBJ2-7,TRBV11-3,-,CASSADPGGGEQYF,TGTGCCAGCAGCGCGGACCCAGGGGGAGGAGAGCAGTACTTC
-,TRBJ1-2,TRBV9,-,CASSVDGGHGYTF,TGTGCCAGCAGCGTAGACGGGGGTCACGGCTACACCTTC
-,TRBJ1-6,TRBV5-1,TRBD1,CASSLDRGDGGTLHF,TGCGCCAGCAGCTTGGACAGGGGGGATGGAGGGACCCTCCACTTT
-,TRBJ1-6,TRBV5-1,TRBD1,CASSLAGQGSPLHF,TGCGCCAGCAGCTTGGCGGGACAGGGTTCACCCCTCCACTTT
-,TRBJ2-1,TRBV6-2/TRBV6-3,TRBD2,CASSALGGGAYNEQFF,TGTGCCAGCAGTGCCCTTGGCGGGGGGGCCTACAATGAGCAGTTCTTC
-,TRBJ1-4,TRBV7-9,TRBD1,CASSPRQGDRANEKLFF,TGTGCCAGCAGCCCCCGACAGGGGGATAGGGCTAATGAAAAACTGTTTTTT
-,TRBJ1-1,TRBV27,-,CASKMDRITEAFF,TGTGCCAGCAAAATGGACAGAATCACTGAAGCTTTCTTT
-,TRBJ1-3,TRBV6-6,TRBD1,CASRQDRGLDTIYF,TGTGCCAGCAGACAGGACAGGGGGCTGGACACCATATATTTT
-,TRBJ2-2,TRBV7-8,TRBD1,CASSFGTETGELFF,TGTGCCAGCAGCTTCGGGACAGAAACCGGGGAGCTGTTTTTT
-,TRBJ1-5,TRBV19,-,CASSMGGNNQPQHF,TGTGCCAGTAGTATGGGGGGGAACAATCAGCCCCAGCATTTT
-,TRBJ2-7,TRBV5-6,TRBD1,CASSFGRTGDEQYF,TGTGCCAGCAGCTTTGGAAGGACAGGGGACGAGCAGTACTTC
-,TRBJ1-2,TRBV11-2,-,CASSSTGFSYTF,TGTGCCAGCAGCTCGACAGGATTTAGCTACACCTTC
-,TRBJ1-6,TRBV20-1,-,CSASSQRLYNSPLHF,TGCAGTGCTAGTAGCCAGCGACTGTATAATTCACCCCTCCACTTT
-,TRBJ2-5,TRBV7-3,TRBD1,CASSLTGGARETQYF,TGTGCCAGCAGCTTGACAGGGGGCGCGCGGGAGACCCAGTACTTC
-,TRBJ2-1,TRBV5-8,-,CASSLGTNYNEQFF,TGTGCCAGCAGCTTGGGGACAAACTACAATGAGCAGTTCTTC
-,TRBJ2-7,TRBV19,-,CASGRGGEQYF,TGTGCCAGTGGGCGGGGAGGCGAGCAGTACTTC
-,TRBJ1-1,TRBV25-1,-,CASSEGGDANTEAFF,TGTGCCAGCAGTGAAGGCGGGGATGCGAACACTGAAGCTTTCTTT
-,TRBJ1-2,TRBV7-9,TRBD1,CASSLPGTVYGYTF,TGTGCCAGCAGCTTACCCGGGACAGTCTATGGCTACACCTTC
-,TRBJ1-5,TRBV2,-,CASSHGLMWPQHF,TGTGCCAGCAGTCATGGGCTTATGTGGCCCCAGCATTTT
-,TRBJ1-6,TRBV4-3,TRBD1,CASSQLRGQVNSPLHF,TGCGCCAGCAGCCAACTCCGCGGACAGGTTAATTCACCCCTCCACTTT
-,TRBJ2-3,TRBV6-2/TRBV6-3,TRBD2,CASSYLASGADTQYF,TGTGCCAGCAGTTACTTGGCTAGCGGGGCTGATACGCAGTATTTT
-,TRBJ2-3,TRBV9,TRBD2,CASSVAGGTTDTQYF,TGTGCCAGCAGCGTAGCGGGGGGTACCACAGATACGCAGTATTTT
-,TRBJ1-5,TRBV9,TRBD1,CASSSGGDQPQHF,TGTGCCAGCAGCTCAGGGGGCGATCAGCCCCAGCATTTT
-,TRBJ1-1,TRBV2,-,CASSAPPGRGDTEAFF,TGTGCCAGCAGCGCCCCGCCGGGGAGGGGAGACACTGAAGCTTTCTTT
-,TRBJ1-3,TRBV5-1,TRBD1,CASSSAGTAGNTIYF,TGCGCCAGCAGCTCAGCCGGGACAGCCGGAAACACCATATATTTT
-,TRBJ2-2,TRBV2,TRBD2,CASSESSGNTGELFF,TGTGCCAGCAGTGAATCTAGCGGGAACACCGGGGAGCTGTTTTTT
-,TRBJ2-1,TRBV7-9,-,CASSLGGHRDEQFF,TGTGCCAGCAGCTTAGGGGGACACCGGGATGAGCAGTTCTTC